This is a list of T cell receptor beta chains from one sample in a study of blood T cell repertoires in COVID-19. This table comes from immunoSEQ multiplex PCR, and its TCRdb copy is limited to in-frame clones, with some not included. Of approximately 350,000 clones in the sample, 87% were seen once. The material sequenced was peripheral blood. The receptors shown here come from a woman aged 45-60 years with COVID-19, enrolled during active disease. Both conserved end residues are part of each CDR3. Each record gives: V gene, D gene, J gene, clone size, CDR3 DNA, CDR3 protein. The D gene is left open where the match is weak. A row's size may be missing; if present it is once, few, many or a size class.

V gene: TRBV27; D gene: NA; J gene: TRBJ2-1; clone size: NA; CDR3 DNA: TGTGCCAGCAGTTTATCGGGACTTAATAGCCCGAAGGGCGGGCAGTTCTTC; CDR3 protein: CASSLSGLNSPKGGQFF
V gene: TRBV3-1/TRBV3-2; D gene: TRBD2; J gene: TRBJ2-3; clone size: NA; CDR3 DNA: TGTGCCAGCAGTCCCGAAGTCCAGCGGGACACAGATACGCAGTATTTT; CDR3 protein: CASSPEVQRDTDTQYF
V gene: TRBV12-3/TRBV12-4; D gene: NA; J gene: TRBJ2-1; clone size: NA; CDR3 DNA: TGTGCCAGCAGTCCGTCGCAGAATGAGCAGTTCTTC; CDR3 protein: CASSPSQNEQFF
V gene: TRBV6-5; D gene: NA; J gene: TRBJ2-5; clone size: NA; CDR3 DNA: TGTGCCAGCAGGACCAGGGAGACCCAGTACTTC; CDR3 protein: CASRTRETQYF
V gene: TRBV14; D gene: NA; J gene: TRBJ2-1; clone size: NA; CDR3 DNA: TGTGCCAGCAGCCACCGCGACTGGCACAATGAGCAGTTCTTC; CDR3 protein: CASSHRDWHNEQFF
V gene: TRBV15; D gene: NA; J gene: TRBJ1-2; clone size: NA; CDR3 DNA: TGTGCCACCAGCAGACTACAGGGTAGCTATGGCTACACCTTC; CDR3 protein: CATSRLQGSYGYTF
V gene: TRBV25-1; D gene: NA; J gene: TRBJ1-1; clone size: NA; CDR3 DNA: TGTGCCAGCAGTGTGACAGGATATGAAGCTTTCTTT; CDR3 protein: CASSVTGYEAFF
V gene: TRBV5-8; D gene: NA; J gene: TRBJ2-3; clone size: NA; CDR3 DNA: TGTGCCAGCAGCAAGCGAAGCATATCGCGGTCGACCACAGATACGCAGTATTTT; CDR3 protein: CASSKRSISRSTTDTQYF
V gene: TRBV19; D gene: TRBD1; J gene: TRBJ2-3; clone size: NA; CDR3 DNA: TGTGCCAGTAGTATAATGGGACAGCTTACAGATACGCAGTATTTT; CDR3 protein: CASSIMGQLTDTQYF
V gene: TRBV9; D gene: NA; J gene: TRBJ2-6; clone size: few; CDR3 DNA: TGTGCCAGCAGCGGGCTCGCGGCTGGGGCCAACGTCCTGACTTTC; CDR3 protein: CASSGLAAGANVLTF
V gene: TRBV7-3; D gene: TRBD2; J gene: TRBJ2-2; clone size: NA; CDR3 DNA: TGTGCCAGCAGCTTCGGGACTAGCGGGAGGCGGGAGCTGTTTTTT; CDR3 protein: CASSFGTSGRRELFF
V gene: TRBV15; D gene: TRBD1; J gene: TRBJ2-5; clone size: once; CDR3 DNA: TGTGCCACCAGCAGAGAAAGGGACAGGGGGCAAGAGACCCAGTACTTC; CDR3 protein: CATSRERDRGQETQYF
V gene: TRBV5-5; D gene: NA; J gene: TRBJ2-3; clone size: NA; CDR3 DNA: TGTGCCAGCAGCTTGGTGGCTAGTGAAGATACGCAGTATTTT; CDR3 protein: CASSLVASEDTQYF
V gene: TRBV5-1; D gene: TRBD1; J gene: TRBJ2-3; clone size: NA; CDR3 DNA: TGCGCCAGCACCAGGGACAGGCGGGATACGCAGTATTTT; CDR3 protein: CASTRDRRDTQYF
V gene: TRBV2; D gene: NA; J gene: TRBJ1-6; clone size: few; CDR3 DNA: TGTGCCAGCAGTAGGCAGGATTATAATTCACCCCTCCACTTT; CDR3 protein: CASSRQDYNSPLHF
V gene: TRBV7-2; D gene: TRBD2; J gene: TRBJ2-1; clone size: NA; CDR3 DNA: TGTGCCAGCAGCTTAGGCGGGGGGGGCTACAATGAGCAGTTCTTC; CDR3 protein: CASSLGGGGYNEQFF
V gene: TRBV18; D gene: NA; J gene: TRBJ2-1; clone size: few; CDR3 DNA: TGTGCCAGCTCACCGTTAGTGCGTGGTGAGCAGTTCTTC; CDR3 protein: CASSPLVRGEQFF
V gene: TRBV5-4; D gene: TRBD2; J gene: TRBJ2-2; clone size: NA; CDR3 DNA: TGTGCCAGCAGCTCGATGACTAGCGGGAGGGGCACCGGGGAGCTGTTTTTT; CDR3 protein: CASSSMTSGRGTGELFF
V gene: TRBV27; D gene: NA; J gene: TRBJ2-2; clone size: NA; CDR3 DNA: TGTGCCAGCAGTTTATTAGAAACAGGGTCGGGATTGAACACCGGGGAGCTGTTTTTT; CDR3 protein: CASSLLETGSGLNTGELFF
V gene: TRBV5-4; D gene: NA; J gene: TRBJ1-1; clone size: NA; CDR3 DNA: TGTGCCAGCAGCTTGGGGGGGGGACGCTCGACTGAAGCTTTCTTT; CDR3 protein: CASSLGGGRSTEAFF
V gene: TRBV7-3; D gene: NA; J gene: TRBJ1-1; clone size: once; CDR3 DNA: TGTGCCAGCAGCTTATCTCCCCCAGGGAACACTGAAGCTTTCTTT; CDR3 protein: CASSLSPPGNTEAFF
V gene: TRBV2; D gene: TRBD1; J gene: TRBJ1-1; clone size: NA; CDR3 DNA: TGTGCCACCGGACAGGAGTACCTTGCCGAAGCTTTCTTT; CDR3 protein: CATGQEYLAEAFF
V gene: TRBV2; D gene: NA; J gene: TRBJ2-1; clone size: NA; CDR3 DNA: TGTGCCAGCATGTTGGCCGGCAGGTCCAATGAGCAGTTCTTC; CDR3 protein: CASMLAGRSNEQFF
V gene: TRBV11-3; D gene: TRBD1; J gene: TRBJ1-2; clone size: NA; CDR3 DNA: TGTGCCAGCAGCTTTGGACAGGGGGTCTCTCTCTATGGCTACACCTTC; CDR3 protein: CASSFGQGVSLYGYTF
V gene: TRBV29-1; D gene: NA; J gene: TRBJ1-1; clone size: NA; CDR3 DNA: TGCAGCGTTGTTATCAGAGGAGGGAACACTGAAGCTTTCTTT; CDR3 protein: CSVVIRGGNTEAFF